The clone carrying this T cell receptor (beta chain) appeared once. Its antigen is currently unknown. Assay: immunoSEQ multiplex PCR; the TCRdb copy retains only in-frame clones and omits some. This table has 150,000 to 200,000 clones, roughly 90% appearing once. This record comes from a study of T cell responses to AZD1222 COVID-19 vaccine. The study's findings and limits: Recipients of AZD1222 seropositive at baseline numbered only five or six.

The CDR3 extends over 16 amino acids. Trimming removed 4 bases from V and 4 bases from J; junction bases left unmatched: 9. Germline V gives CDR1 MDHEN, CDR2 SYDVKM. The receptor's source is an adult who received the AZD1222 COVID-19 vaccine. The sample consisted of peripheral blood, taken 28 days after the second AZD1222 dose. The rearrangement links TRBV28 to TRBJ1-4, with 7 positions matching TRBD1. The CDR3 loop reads CASSSLPGQYNEKLFF. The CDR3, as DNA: TGTGCCAGCAGTTCGCTACCGGGACAGTATAATGAAAAACTGTTTTTT.